Listed here is a single TCR beta chain. Its antigen is undetermined. Since all of the isolated RNA was reverse transcribed, expressed TCRB transcripts were what got sequenced. The data were produced by immunoSEQ multiplex PCR, yet TCRdb's version contains in-frame clones alone and is incomplete. Among some 280,000 clones, around 15% were seen once, and the ten largest hold 0.017%. Germline V gene sequence: CDR1 SGHVS, CDR2 FNYEAQ. The J segment lost 4 bases and the V segment lost 4 bases, leaving 9 bases of the junction unmatched. CDR3 length: 16 residues. Based on CD45RO/CCR7/CD25/CD127/CD95/CD27, CD4+ regulatory, stem cell-like memory, naive and central memory cells were sorted. This record belongs to a study of beta chain features in type 1 diabetes. Study background: Across every sample, 107,917,701 sorted cells were examined in total. Whole-study results and caveats: Junctions at VDJ sites from type 1 diabetes patients had fewer insertions and more deletions. A moderate, significant TCRB CDR3 shortening appeared in type 1 diabetes across four CD4+ subsets. Among patients, naive, central memory and Treg TCRB repertoires appeared more similar than among healthy donors.

The sample was naive CD4+ T cells from blood. The chain employs TRBV7-6 and TRBJ2-1; 8 bases line up with TRBD1. This TCR was sampled from a man under 40 with type 1 diabetes. For the CDR3, the DNA is TGTGCCAGCAGCTCCCCAGGAGACAGGGGTTACAATGAGCAGTTCTTC. As protein: CASSSPGDRGYNEQFF.